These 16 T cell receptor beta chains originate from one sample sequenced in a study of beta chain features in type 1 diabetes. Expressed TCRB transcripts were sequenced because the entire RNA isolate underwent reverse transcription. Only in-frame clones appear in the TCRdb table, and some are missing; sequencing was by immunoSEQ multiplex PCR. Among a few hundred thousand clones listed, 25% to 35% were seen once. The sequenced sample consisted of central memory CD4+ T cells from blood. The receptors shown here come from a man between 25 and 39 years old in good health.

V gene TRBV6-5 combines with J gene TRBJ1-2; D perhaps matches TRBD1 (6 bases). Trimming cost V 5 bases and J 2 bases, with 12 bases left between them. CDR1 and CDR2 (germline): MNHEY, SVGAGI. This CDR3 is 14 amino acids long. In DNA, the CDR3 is TGTGCCAGCAGTGAGAGACAGGCCAACTATGGCTACACCTTC. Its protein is CASSERQANYGYTF.

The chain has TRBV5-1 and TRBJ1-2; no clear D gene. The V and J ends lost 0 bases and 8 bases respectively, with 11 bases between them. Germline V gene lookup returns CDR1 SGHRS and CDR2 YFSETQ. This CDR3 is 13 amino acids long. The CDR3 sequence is CASSLEAQQGYTF. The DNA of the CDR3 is TGCGCCAGCAGCTTGGAGGCACAGCAAGGCTACACCTTC.

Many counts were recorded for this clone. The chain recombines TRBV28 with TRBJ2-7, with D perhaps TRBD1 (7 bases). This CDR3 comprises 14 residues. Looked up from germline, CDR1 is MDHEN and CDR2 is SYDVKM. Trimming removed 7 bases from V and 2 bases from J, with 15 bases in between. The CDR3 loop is CASITAGQPYEQYF. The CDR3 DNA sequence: TGTGCCAGCATCACGGCGGGACAGCCCTACGAGCAGTACTTC.

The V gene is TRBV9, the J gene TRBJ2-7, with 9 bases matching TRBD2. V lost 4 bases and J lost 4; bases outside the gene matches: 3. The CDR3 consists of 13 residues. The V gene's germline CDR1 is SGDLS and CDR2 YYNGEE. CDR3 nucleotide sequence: TGTGCCAGCAGCCTTCTAGCGGGGTACGAGCAGTACTTC. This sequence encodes CASSLLAGYEQYF.

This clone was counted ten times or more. The CDR3 reads CAIRLDRGETQYF. The DNA for the CDR3 is TGTGCCATCAGACTAGACAGGGGAGAGACCCAGTACTTC. This rearrangement joins TRBV10-3 to TRBJ2-5; the match to TRBD1 covers 8 bases. The germline CDR1 and CDR2 sequences are ENHRY and SYGVKD. With V trimmed by 6 bases and J by 4 bases, 4 bases remained unmatched. The CDR3 covers 13 residues.

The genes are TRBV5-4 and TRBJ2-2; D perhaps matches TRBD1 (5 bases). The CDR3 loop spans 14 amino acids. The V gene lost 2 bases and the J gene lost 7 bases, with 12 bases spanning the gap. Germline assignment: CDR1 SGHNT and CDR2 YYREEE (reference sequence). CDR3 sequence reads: CASSLRQYSGELFF. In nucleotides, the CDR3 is TGTGCCAGCAGCTTAAGACAGTATAGCGGGGAGCTGTTTTTT. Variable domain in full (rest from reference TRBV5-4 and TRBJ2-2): ETGVTQSPTHLIKTRGQQVTLRCSSQSGHNTVSWYQQALGQGPQFIFQYYREEENGRGNFPPRFSGLQFPNYSSELNVNALELDDSALYLCASSLRQYSGELFFGEGSRLTVL.

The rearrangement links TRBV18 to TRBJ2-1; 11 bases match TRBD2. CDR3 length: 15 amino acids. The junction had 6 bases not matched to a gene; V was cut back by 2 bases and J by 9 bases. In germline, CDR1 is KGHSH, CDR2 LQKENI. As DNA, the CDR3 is TGTGCCAGCTCACCAGTACTAGCGGGAGTTCCTGAGCAGTTCTTC. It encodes CASSPVLAGVPEQFF.

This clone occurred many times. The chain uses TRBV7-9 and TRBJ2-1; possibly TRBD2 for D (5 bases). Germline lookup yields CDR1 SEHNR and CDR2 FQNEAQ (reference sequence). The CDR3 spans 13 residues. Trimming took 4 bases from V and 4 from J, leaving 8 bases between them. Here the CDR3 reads CASSSGLYNEQFF. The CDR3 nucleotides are TGTGCCAGCAGCTCAGGACTGTACAATGAGCAGTTCTTC.

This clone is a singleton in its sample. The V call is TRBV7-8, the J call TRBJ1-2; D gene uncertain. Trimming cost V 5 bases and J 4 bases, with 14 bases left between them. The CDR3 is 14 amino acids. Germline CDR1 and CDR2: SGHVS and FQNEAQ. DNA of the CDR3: TGTGCCAGCAGCGGGTCGAGTGGCCTCTATGGCTACACCTTC. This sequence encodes CASSGSSGLYGYTF.

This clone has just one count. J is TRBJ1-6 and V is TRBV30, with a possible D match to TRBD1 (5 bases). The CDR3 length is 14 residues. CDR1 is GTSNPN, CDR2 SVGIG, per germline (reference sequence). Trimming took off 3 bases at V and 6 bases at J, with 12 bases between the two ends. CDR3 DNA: TGTGCCTGGAGCAAGGGACGGACTAATTCACCCCTCCACTTT. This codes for CAWSKGRTNSPLHF.

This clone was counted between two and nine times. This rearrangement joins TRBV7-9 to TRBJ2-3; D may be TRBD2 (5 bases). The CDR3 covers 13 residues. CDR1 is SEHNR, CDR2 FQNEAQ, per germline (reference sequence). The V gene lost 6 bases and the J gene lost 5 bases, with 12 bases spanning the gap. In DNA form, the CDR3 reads TGTGCCAGCAGTCCAACTAGTGTAGATACGCAGTATTTT. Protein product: CASSPTSVDTQYF. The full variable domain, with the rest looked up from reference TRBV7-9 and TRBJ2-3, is DTGVSQNPRHKITKRGQNVTFRCDPISEHNRLYWYRQTLGQGPEFLTYFQNEAQLEKSRLLSDRFSAERPKGSFSTLEIQRTEQGDSAMYLCASSPTSVDTQYFGPGTRLTVL.

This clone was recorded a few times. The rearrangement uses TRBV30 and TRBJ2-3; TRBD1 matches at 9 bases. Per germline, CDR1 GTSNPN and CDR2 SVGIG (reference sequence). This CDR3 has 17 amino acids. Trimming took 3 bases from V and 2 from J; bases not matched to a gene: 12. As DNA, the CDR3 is TGTGCCTGGAGGTCTCGTATCGGGACAGGGCTCACAGATACGCAGTATTTT. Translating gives CAWRSRIGTGLTDTQYF.

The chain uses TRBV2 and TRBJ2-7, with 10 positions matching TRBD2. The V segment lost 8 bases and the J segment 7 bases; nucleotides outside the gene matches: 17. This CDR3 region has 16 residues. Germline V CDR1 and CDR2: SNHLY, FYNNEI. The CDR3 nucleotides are TGTGCCAGCTCCTCCGGGAGGGTAGCGGGAGGAGGTGAGCAGTACTTC. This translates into CASSSGRVAGGGEQYF.

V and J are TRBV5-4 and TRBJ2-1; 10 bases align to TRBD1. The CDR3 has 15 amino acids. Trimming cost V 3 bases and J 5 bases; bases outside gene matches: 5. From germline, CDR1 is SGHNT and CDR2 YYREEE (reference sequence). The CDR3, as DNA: TGTGCCAGCAGCTCCCGAGGGACAGGGGACAATGAGCAGTTCTTC. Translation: CASSSRGTGDNEQFF.

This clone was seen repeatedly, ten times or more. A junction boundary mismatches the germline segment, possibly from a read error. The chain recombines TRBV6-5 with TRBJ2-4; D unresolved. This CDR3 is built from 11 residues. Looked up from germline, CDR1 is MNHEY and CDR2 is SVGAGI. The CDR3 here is CASSEESAVDF. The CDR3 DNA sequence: TGTGCCAGCAGTGAAGAGTCCGCCGTGGACTTC.

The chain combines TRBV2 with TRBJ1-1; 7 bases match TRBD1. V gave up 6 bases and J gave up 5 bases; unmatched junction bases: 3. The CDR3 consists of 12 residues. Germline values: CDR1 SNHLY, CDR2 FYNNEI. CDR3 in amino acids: CASRDRWTEAFF. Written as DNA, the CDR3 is TGTGCCAGCAGGGACAGGTGGACTGAAGCTTTCTTT.